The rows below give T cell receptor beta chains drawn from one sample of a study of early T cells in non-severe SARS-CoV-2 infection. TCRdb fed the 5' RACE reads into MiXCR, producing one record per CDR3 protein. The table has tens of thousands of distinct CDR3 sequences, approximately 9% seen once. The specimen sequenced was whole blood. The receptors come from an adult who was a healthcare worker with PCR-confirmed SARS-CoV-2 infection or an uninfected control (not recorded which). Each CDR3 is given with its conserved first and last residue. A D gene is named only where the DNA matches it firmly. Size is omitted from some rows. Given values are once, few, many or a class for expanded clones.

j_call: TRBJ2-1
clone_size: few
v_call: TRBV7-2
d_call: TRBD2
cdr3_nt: TGTGCCAGCAGCTTAGGTGCTAGCGGGAGTTGGAATGAGCAGTTCTTC
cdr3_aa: CASSLGASGSWNEQFF

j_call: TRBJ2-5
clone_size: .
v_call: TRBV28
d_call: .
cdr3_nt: TGTGCCAGCAGTCCCAAGACTTATCAAGAGACCCAGTACTTC
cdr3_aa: CASSPKTYQETQYF

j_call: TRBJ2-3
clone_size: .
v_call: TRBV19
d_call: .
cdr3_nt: TGTGCCAGTAGTATCCGGGCGAGGGGTTGGACACCAGATACCAACACAGATACGCAGTATTTT
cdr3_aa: CASSIRARGWTPDTNTDTQYF

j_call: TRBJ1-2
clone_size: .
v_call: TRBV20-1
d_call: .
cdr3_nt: TGCAGACCAGACAGATCTAACTATGGCTACACCTTC
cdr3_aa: CRPDRSNYGYTF

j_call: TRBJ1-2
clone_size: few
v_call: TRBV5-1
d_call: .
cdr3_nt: TGCGCCAGCGGCAGGGTTAACTATGGCTACACCTTC
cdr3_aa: CASGRVNYGYTF

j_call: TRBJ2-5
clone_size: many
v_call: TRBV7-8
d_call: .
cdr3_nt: TGTGCCAGCAGCGGGGGACCGGGACACCCACAAGAGACCCAGTACTTC
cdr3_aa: CASSGGPGHPQETQYF

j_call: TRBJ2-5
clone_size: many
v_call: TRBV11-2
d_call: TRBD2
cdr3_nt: TGTGCCAGCAGCCCCGGACTAGCGGCCCCCCGAGAGACCCAGTACTTC
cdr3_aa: CASSPGLAAPRETQYF

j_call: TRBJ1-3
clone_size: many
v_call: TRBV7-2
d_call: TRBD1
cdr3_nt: TGTGCCAGCGGGACAGATGGAGGAAACACCATATATTTT
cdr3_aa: CASGTDGGNTIYF

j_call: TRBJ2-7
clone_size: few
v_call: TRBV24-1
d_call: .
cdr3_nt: TGTGCCACCAGTGCCCCGGGTCCAGGGGTCTACGAGCAGTACTTC
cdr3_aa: CATSAPGPGVYEQYF

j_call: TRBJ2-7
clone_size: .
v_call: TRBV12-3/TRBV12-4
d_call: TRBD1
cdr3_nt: TGTGCCAGCAGTTTGCAGGGGGCCAACTACGAGCAGTACTTC
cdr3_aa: CASSLQGANYEQYF

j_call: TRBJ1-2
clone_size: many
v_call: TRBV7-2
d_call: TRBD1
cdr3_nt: TGTGCCAGCAGCCAGGGACAGCCGGTCTATGGCTACACCTTC
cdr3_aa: CASSQGQPVYGYTF

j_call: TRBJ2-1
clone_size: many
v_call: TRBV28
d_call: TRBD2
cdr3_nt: TGTGCCAGCACCCCACTTCGATCTAGCGGGAGAGCAATGAAGCAGTTCTTC
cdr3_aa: CASTPLRSSGRAMKQFF

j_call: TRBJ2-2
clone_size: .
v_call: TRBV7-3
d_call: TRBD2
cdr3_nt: TGTGCCAGCAGGTGGACTAGCGGGGGAACCGGGGAGCTGTTTTTT
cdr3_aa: CASRWTSGGTGELFF

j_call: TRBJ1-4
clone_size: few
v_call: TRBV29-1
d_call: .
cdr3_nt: TGCAGCGTTGAAGCCGACGAACTGTTTTTT
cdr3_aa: CSVEADELFF

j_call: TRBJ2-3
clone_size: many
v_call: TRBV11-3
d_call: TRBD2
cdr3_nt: TGTGCCAGCAGCCAAAGACTAGCGGGAGGCACAGATACGCAGTATTTT
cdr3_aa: CASSQRLAGGTDTQYF

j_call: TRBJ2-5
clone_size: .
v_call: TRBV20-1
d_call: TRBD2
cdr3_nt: TGCAGTGCTAGAGAAAGCGGGAGTTCACAGACCCAGTACTTC
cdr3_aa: CSARESGSSQTQYF

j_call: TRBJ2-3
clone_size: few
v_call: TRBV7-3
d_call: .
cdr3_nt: TGTGCCAGCGGGAGTCGGGCAGATACGCAGTATTTT
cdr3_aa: CASGSRADTQYF

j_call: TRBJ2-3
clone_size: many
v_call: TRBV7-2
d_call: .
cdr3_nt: TGTGCCAGCAGCTTAGAGCGCGACACAGATACGCAGTATTTT
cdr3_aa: CASSLERDTDTQYF

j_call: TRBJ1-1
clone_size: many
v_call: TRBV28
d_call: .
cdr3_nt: TGTGCCAGCAGGGGAAAACCTGAAGCTTTCTTT
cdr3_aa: CASRGKPEAFF

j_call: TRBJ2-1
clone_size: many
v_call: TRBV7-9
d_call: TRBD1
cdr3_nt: TGTGCCAGCAGCCCTCCGTACGGGACAGGGGTCGCGAATAACTACAATGAGCAGTTCTTC
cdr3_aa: CASSPPYGTGVANNYNEQFF

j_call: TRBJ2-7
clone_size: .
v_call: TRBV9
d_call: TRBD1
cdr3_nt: TGTGCCAGCAGCGTACAACCGGGACAGGGATCCTACGAGCAGTACTTC
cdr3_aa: CASSVQPGQGSYEQYF

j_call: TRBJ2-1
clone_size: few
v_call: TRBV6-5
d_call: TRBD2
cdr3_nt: TGTGCCAGCAAACCGACTAGCGATGTCTACAATGAGCAGTTCTTC
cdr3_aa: CASKPTSDVYNEQFF

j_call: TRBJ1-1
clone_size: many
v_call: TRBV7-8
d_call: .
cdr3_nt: TGTGCCAGCAGCATATCCATGAACACTGAAGCTTTCTTT
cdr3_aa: CASSISMNTEAFF

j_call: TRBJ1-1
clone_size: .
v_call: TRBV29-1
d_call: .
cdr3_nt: TGCAGCGTTGAAAGAGAGGGGGAAAGGACTGAAGCTTTCTTT
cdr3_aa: CSVEREGERTEAFF

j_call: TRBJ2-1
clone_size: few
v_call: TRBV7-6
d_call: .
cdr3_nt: TGTGCCAGCAGCCGGAGTAGACAGGACCCCCCGTTCTTC
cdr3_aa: CASSRSRQDPPFF

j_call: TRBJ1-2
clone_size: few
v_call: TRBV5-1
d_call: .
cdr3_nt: TGCGCCAGCAGCTTGGCGAGGGGAGGGGACTATGGCTACACCTTC
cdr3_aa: CASSLARGGDYGYTF

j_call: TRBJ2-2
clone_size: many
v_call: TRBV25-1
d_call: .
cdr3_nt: TGTGCCAGCAGTGACGTTGCGAACACCGGGGAGCTGTTTTTT
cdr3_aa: CASSDVANTGELFF

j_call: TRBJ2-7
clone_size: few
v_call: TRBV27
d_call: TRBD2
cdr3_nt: TGTGCCAGCAGTCCCCCAGGGAGGGAATACGAGCAGTACTTC
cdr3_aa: CASSPPGREYEQYF